These 7 T cell receptor beta chains share one sample of origin, sequenced in a study of blood T cells in healthy people across ages. For the second PCR, which ran for about 7 to 12 cycles, a sample-barcoded 5' primer and a J-beta primer mix were used. Using its own MiXCR run on the 5' RACE reads, TCRdb lists one record per CDR3 protein. The sample records hundreds of thousands of distinct CDR3 sequences, roughly 46% being singletons. Sequenced: blood. The receptors stem from a man older than 75 in good health.

The rearrangement joins TRBV20-1 to TRBJ1-6; TRBD1 might be the D (6 bases). This CDR3 has 14 amino acids. The germline gives CDR1 DFQATT, CDR2 SNEGSKA (reference sequence). Trimming removed 7 bases from V and 8 bases from J, with 18 bases in between. CDR3 in amino acids: CSGLGGTSDSPLHF. CDR3 nucleotides: TGCAGTGGACTGGGGGGGACATCAGATTCACCCCTCCACTTT.

This rearrangement joins TRBV4-1 to TRBJ2-5; 8 bases map to TRBD2. The CDR3 consists of 15 residues. The germline gives CDR1 MGHRA, CDR2 YSYEKL. Trimming at V came to 3 bases and at J to 5 bases, leaving 8 bases not matched to a gene. CDR3 sequence reads: CASSHGLAGGETQYF. CDR3 nucleotides: TGCGCCAGCAGCCACGGACTAGCCGGGGGGGAGACCCAGTACTTC.

The rearrangement uses TRBV7-9 and TRBJ1-6; D might be TRBD1 (6 bases). V was trimmed by 5 bases and J by 7 bases, leaving 12 bases between them. Looked up from germline, CDR1 is SEHNR and CDR2 is FQNEAQ (reference sequence). The CDR3 is 14 residues long. The CDR3 region is CASSVQGANSPLHF. CDR3 DNA: TGTGCCAGCAGCGTACAGGGTGCAAATTCACCCCTCCACTTT.

V usage is TRBV12-3 or TRBV12-4 and J usage is TRBJ1-6; TRBD1 agrees at 7 bases. The CDR3 runs to 16 residues. The V segment lost 3 bases and the J segment 1 base; nucleotides outside the gene matches: 3. The CDR3 is CASSFKGASYNSPLHF. DNA of the CDR3: TGTGCCAGCAGTTTCAAGGGGGCATCCTATAATTCACCCCTCCACTTT.

This clonotype has ten or more counts. The CDR3 loop is CSGRGLAGEQFF. Here the CDR3 DNA reads TGCAGTGGGAGGGGACTAGCGGGAGAGCAGTTCTTC. The chain is built from TRBV20-1 and TRBJ2-1, with 13 positions matching TRBD2. CDR1 and CDR2 from the germline V gene are DFQATT and SNEGSKA (reference sequence). There are 12 residues in the CDR3. V trimming: 7 bases; J trimming: 10 bases; junction bases outside the gene matches: 4.

The chain uses TRBV20-1 and TRBJ2-1; no definite D call. There are 13 residues in the CDR3. Trimming removed 4 bases from V and 3 bases from J, with 10 bases in between. CDR1 is DFQATT, CDR2 SNEGSKA, per germline (reference sequence). CDR3 sequence: CSAMGGNYNEQFF. CDR3 coding DNA: TGCAGTGCTATGGGCGGAAACTACAATGAGCAGTTCTTC.

The sample holds a few counts of this clonotype. A much larger clone differs from this one at a single base, so this may be a read error. The chain couples TRBV12-3 or TRBV12-4 to TRBJ2-3; possibly TRBD1 for D (5 bases). The CDR3 spans 13 residues. The CDR3 protein is CAGRVSATDTQYF. The CDR3 region has the DNA TGTGCCGGCAGGGTCTCGGCCACAGATACGCAGTATTTT.